This TCR beta chain was captured by sequencing in a study of blood T cells in healthy people across ages. Findings and limits, study-wide: Naive T cell percentage showed a strong correlation with the diversity of TCR beta. Versus aged donors, long-lived donors had higher diversity and more naive CD4+ cells.

As concerns this clonotype: Its antigen is unidentified.

Through a sample-barcoded 5' primer and a J-beta primer mix, a second PCR was run for roughly 6 to 11 cycles. Each sample yielded at least 3 million CDR3-containing paired-end reads. TCRdb called the 5' RACE reads again in MiXCR, with one record for every CDR3 protein. The profile shows some 640,000 distinct CDR3 sequences, 45% to 50% of them singletons. Caucasian individuals from Russia who were healthy and aged roughly 6 to 95 acted as donors. Trimming took 4 bases from V and 11 from J; bases not matched to a gene: 14. The germline gives CDR1 KGHDR, CDR2 SFDVKD. CDR3 size: 15 residues. Sequenced material: blood. The sequence was obtained from a woman between 55 and 75 years old in good health. The rearrangement joins TRBV24-1 to TRBJ2-5, with 8 bases that match TRBD1. This CDR3 reads CATSDPGTGYNEQYF. The CDR3 DNA sequence: TGTGCCACCAGTGACCCCGGGACAGGATACAATGAGCAGTACTTC.